This T cell receptor beta chain was recovered during a study of blood T cells in healthy people across ages. Primers used in a second PCR of about 7 to 12 cycles were a sample-barcoded 5' primer and a J-beta primer mix. TCRdb called the 5' RACE reads again in MiXCR, with one record for every CDR3 protein. Found here are hundreds of thousands of distinct CDR3 sequences, under 55% of them singletons; the top ten hold 20% to 25%. CDR1 SGHRS and CDR2 YFSETQ come from the germline V gene. The CDR3 loop spans 12 amino acids. V lost 4 bases and J lost 7, with 8 bases in between. The V gene is TRBV5-1, the J gene TRBJ1-4; D call uncertain. The receptor comes from an elderly man in good health. Sample: blood. This chain's CDR3 is CASSARGEKLFF. The CDR3, as DNA: TGCGCCAGCAGCGCCCGGGGTGAAAAACTGTTTTTT.